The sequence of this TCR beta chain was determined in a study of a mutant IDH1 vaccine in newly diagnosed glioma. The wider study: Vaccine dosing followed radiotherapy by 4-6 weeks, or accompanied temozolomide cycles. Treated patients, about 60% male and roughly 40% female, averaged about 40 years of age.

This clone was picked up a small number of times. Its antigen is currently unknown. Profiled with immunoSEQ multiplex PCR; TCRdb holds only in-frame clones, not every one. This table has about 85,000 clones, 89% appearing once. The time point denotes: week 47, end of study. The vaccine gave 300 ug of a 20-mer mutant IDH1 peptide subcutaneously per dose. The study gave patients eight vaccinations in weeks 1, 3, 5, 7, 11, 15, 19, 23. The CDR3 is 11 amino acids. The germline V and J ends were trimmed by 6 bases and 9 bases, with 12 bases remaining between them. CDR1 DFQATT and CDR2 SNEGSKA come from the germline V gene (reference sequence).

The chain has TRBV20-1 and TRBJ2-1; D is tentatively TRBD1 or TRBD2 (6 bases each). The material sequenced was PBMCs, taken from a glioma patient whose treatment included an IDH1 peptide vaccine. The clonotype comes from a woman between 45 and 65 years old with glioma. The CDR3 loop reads CSAEGGGEQFF. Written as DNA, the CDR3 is TGCAGTGCGGAGGGGGGAGGTGAGCAGTTCTTC.